The sequence of this T cell receptor beta chain was determined in a study of blood T cell repertoires in COVID-19. CDR1 LGHDT and CDR2 YNNKEL come from the germline V gene (reference sequence). This CDR3 is 15 amino acids long. The J segment lost 0 bases and the V segment lost 4 bases, leaving 4 bases of the junction unmatched. Here immunoSEQ multiplex PCR was the method, and the copy in TCRdb shows in-frame clones only, minus some. The sample has around 220,000 clones, almost 90% seen once. This chain uses TRBV3-1 (or the pseudogene TRBV3-2) with TRBJ2-3, with 7 bases identical to TRBD2. The sequenced sample consisted of PBMCs or T cells enriched from blood (not recorded which). This clonotype originated in a man aged 30-40 years who had been exposed to COVID-19. This CDR3 is CASSPGTTSTDTQYF. CDR3 sequence (DNA): TGTGCCAGCAGCCCTGGGACTACTAGCACAGATACGCAGTATTTT.